Below are 21 T cell receptor beta chains sequenced from a single sample in a study of cytomegalovirus exposure and HLA in healthy donors. The PCR used 60 Vbeta and 13 Jbeta primers. The method was immunoSEQ multiplex PCR; TCRdb's version includes in-frame clones alone and lacks a portion of them. Of roughly 100,000 clones detected, roughly 80% appear once; the ten largest clones hold about a tenth. The sample taken for sequencing was PBMCs. The receptors shown here come from a human donor in good health.

The chain uses TRBV11-2 and TRBJ1-5, with 11 bases identical to TRBD1. Germline V CDR1 and CDR2: SGHAT, FQNNGV. The CDR3 sequence is 15 residues long. The V segment lost 5 bases and the J segment 7 bases; nucleotides outside the gene matches: 7. The CDR3 reads CASSPGTGGGQPQHF. In DNA, the CDR3 is TGTGCCAGCAGCCCCGGGACAGGGGGGGGGCAGCCCCAGCATTTT.

The chain couples TRBV7-3 to TRBJ2-3; 11 nucleotides agree with TRBD2. This CDR3 spans 16 amino acids. The V gene's germline CDR1 is SGHTA and CDR2 FQGTGA. The junction had 5 bases not matched to a gene; V was cut back by 4 bases and J by 2 bases. The CDR3 sequence: CASSSPSGRNTDTQYF. CDR3 coding DNA: TGTGCCAGCAGCTCCCCTAGCGGGAGGAACACAGATACGCAGTATTTT.

This chain connects TRBV7-9 to TRBJ2-1; 8 bases agree with TRBD1. V lost 5 bases to trimming and J lost 4 bases; unmatched junction nucleotides: 7. The CDR3 spans 15 residues. CDR1 SEHNR and CDR2 FQNEAQ come from the germline V gene (reference sequence). The CDR3 nucleotides are TGTGCCAGCAGCCTGTCAGGGGGCCGATACAATGAGCAGTTCTTC. Encoded protein: CASSLSGGRYNEQFF.

The chain's CDR3 is CASSPGVGVYNEQFF. CDR3 DNA: TGTGCCAGCAGCCCGGGGGTGGGGGTTTACAATGAGCAGTTCTTC. This sequence joins TRBV5-6 and TRBJ2-1; weak D call: TRBD2 (6 bases). Germline V gene data show CDR1 as SGHDT and CDR2 as YYEEEE. V lost 4 bases to trimming and J lost 4 bases, with 15 bases between them. The CDR3 has 15 amino acids. The complete variable domain, with remaining parts taken from reference TRBV5-6 and TRBJ2-1, reads DAGVTQSPTHLIKTRGQQVTLRCSPKSGHDTVSWYQQALGQGPQFIFQYYEEEERQRGNFPDRFSGHQFPNYSSELNVNALLLGDSALYLCASSPGVGVYNEQFFGPGTRLTVL.

The rearrangement links TRBV7-9 to TRBJ2-7; TRBD2 agrees at 9 bases. CDR3 length: 17 residues. After removal of 4 bases from V and 4 bases from J, the junction contained 14 bases not matched to a gene. Germline loops: CDR1 SEHNR, CDR2 FQNEAQ (reference sequence). The CDR3 reads CASSSTLAGRAIYEQYF. The CDR3 DNA follows: TGTGCCAGCAGCTCAACCCTAGCGGGGCGGGCAATATACGAGCAGTACTTC.

This clone was seen a few times. The chain joins TRBV7-2 to TRBJ2-5; 7 bases match TRBD1. The CDR3 runs to 15 residues. From germline, CDR1 is SGHTA and CDR2 FQGNSA. Losses at the gene ends were 5 bases for V and 1 base for J; bases not matched to a gene: 7. In DNA, the CDR3 is TGTGCCAGCAGCCCCCCAGGGGGTGGCCAAGAGACCCAGTACTTC. Amino acid sequence: CASSPPGGGQETQYF.

V and J are TRBV5-6 and TRBJ1-3, with 7 bases aligning to TRBD1. There are 14 residues in the CDR3. The V and J ends lost 0 bases and 5 bases, in that order; junction bases with no gene match: 2. Germline V CDR1 and CDR2: SGHDT, YYEEEE. CDR3 DNA sequence: TGTGCCAGCAGCTTGGCAGGGGGACGAAACACCATATATTTT. Translating it yields CASSLAGGRNTIYF.

This CDR3 reads CASRKSGTGGGEQYF. For the CDR3, the DNA is TGTGCCAGCAGAAAATCCGGGACAGGGGGCGGCGAGCAGTACTTC. The chain has TRBV28 and TRBJ2-7; 12 bases are a match to TRBD1. V dropped 6 bases and J dropped 6; count of bases not matched to a gene: 9. Germline CDR1 MDHEN, CDR2 SYDVKM. The CDR3 runs to 15 residues.

The chain employs TRBV28 and TRBJ2-3; 7 bases are a match to TRBD1. The CDR3 runs 16 residues. Germline assignment: CDR1 MDHEN and CDR2 SYDVKM. J lost 0 bases, V lost 5 bases, and 8 bases had no gene match. The CDR3 spells CASSLYRGTSTDTQYF. The CDR3, as DNA: TGTGCCAGCAGTCTATACAGGGGAACTAGCACAGATACGCAGTATTTT.

This clone showed up just a few times. The chain combines TRBV9 with TRBJ2-4, with 7 bases matching TRBD1. The J segment lost 10 bases and the V segment lost 5 bases, leaving 9 bases of the junction unmatched. CDR1 and CDR2 from the germline V gene are SGDLS and YYNGEE. This CDR3 is 13 amino acids long. The CDR3 coding sequence is TGTGCCAGCAGTCGGACAGGCCCTGGGATTCAGTACTTC. Translating gives CASSRTGPGIQYF.

This clone came up a few times. This rearrangement joins TRBV19 to TRBJ2-2; D is unclear. Germline CDR1 is LNHDA and CDR2 is SQIVND (reference sequence). Trimming removed 3 bases at V and 4 bases at J, with 3 bases between. The CDR3 is 12 residues long. The CDR3 DNA reads as TGTGCCAGTAGTATCGTCACCGGGGAGCTGTTTTTT. This codes for CASSIVTGELFF.

The V gene is TRBV7-9, the J gene TRBJ2-7; D might be TRBD1 (6 bases). Trimming stripped 5 bases from V and 4 bases from J, with 18 bases between. CDR1 and CDR2 (germline): SEHNR, FQNEAQ (reference sequence). The CDR3 consists of 15 residues. CDR3 sequence: CASSPGKGVGYEQYF. Here the CDR3 DNA reads TGTGCCAGCAGCCCGGGGAAGGGGGTAGGTTACGAGCAGTACTTC.

This rearrangement joins TRBV10-3 to TRBJ2-7; tentative D call: TRBD1 (6 bases). CDR3 length equals 13 residues. Germline loops: CDR1 ENHRY, CDR2 SYGVKD. The V end lost 11 bases, the J end lost 3 bases, and 17 bases lay between the germline ends. The CDR3 region is CAVQTPDSYEQYF. The CDR3 DNA is TGTGCCGTTCAGACGCCGGACAGCTACGAGCAGTACTTC.

V gene TRBV11-2 combines with J gene TRBJ2-2; 7 positions match TRBD2. Germline CDR1 reads SGHAT; CDR2 reads FQNNGV. CDR3 length equals 17 residues. With V trimmed by 1 base and J by 1 base, 6 bases remained unmatched. CDR3 protein: CASSLVNQRGNTGELFF. CDR3 coding DNA: TGTGCCAGCAGCTTAGTTAACCAGCGGGGGAACACCGGGGAGCTGTTTTTT.

This clone showed up just once. V and J are TRBV11-2 and TRBJ1-3, with D perhaps matching TRBD1 (6 bases). This CDR3 has 18 amino acids. CDR1 is SGHAT and CDR2 is FQNNGV in the germline V gene. Trimming left V 2 bases short and J 2 bases short, with 19 bases between. DNA for the CDR3: TGTGCCAGCAGCTTATTTCGGGGACATAACCCCGCTGGAAACACCATATATTTT. Residues: CASSLFRGHNPAGNTIYF.

The chain combines TRBV7-9 with TRBJ2-1; 8 nucleotides match TRBD1. The germline V gene encodes CDR1 SEHNR and CDR2 FQNEAQ (reference sequence). The CDR3 sequence is 17 residues long. J lost 7 bases, V lost 4 bases, and 15 bases had no gene match. The CDR3 here is CASSSRRQGMGGNEQFF. CDR3 DNA: TGTGCCAGCAGCTCCCGAAGACAGGGGATGGGGGGAAATGAGCAGTTCTTC.

The chain recombines TRBV4-3 with TRBJ1-3, with D possibly TRBD1 on 5 matching bases. This CDR3 is built from 14 residues. V lost 0 bases to trimming and J lost 6 bases, with 9 bases between them. Germline-derived CDR1 and CDR2 are LGHNA and YSLEER. The CDR3 DNA is TGCGCCAGCAGCCAAGATGTCAGGGTAAACACCATATATTTT. It is translated as CASSQDVRVNTIYF.

The chain uses TRBV6-5 and TRBJ2-1, with a weak D call TRBD2 (5 bases). Germline CDR1 MNHEY, CDR2 SVGAGI. V was trimmed by 8 bases and J by 0 bases, leaving 14 bases between them. CDR3 length: 15 amino acids. The CDR3 coding sequence is TGTGCCAGCCGCGGGTTAAAAAGCTCCTACAATGAGCAGTTCTTC. Translated: CASRGLKSSYNEQFF.

This clone occurred once. The V and J genes are TRBV7-9 and TRBJ1-2; D remains ambiguous. This CDR3 has 16 residues. CDR1 SEHNR and CDR2 FQNEAQ come from the germline V gene (reference sequence). V was cut by 5 bases and J by 2 bases, with 18 bases left in between. The CDR3 nucleotides are TGTGCCAGCAGCCCCCCGGGAGGGTCTGGAAACTATGGCTACACCTTC. It specifies CASSPPGGSGNYGYTF.

J is TRBJ2-7 and V is TRBV28, with 9 nucleotides matching TRBD2. V trimming: 6 bases; J trimming: 2 bases; junction bases outside the gene matches: 8. There are 15 residues in the CDR3. Germline assignment: CDR1 MDHEN and CDR2 SYDVKM. CDR3 residues: CASSSSSGRTYEQYF. For the CDR3, the DNA is TGTGCCAGCAGCTCCTCAAGCGGGAGGACCTACGAGCAGTACTTC.

The V and J genes are TRBV27 and TRBJ2-7, with 15 bases identical to TRBD2. Germline CDR1 and CDR2: MNHEY and SMNVEV (reference sequence). V shed 7 bases and J 6 bases; nucleotides not matched to a gene: 7. The CDR3 covers 15 residues. CDR3 coding DNA: TGTGCCAGCACCTGGGGGACTAGCGGGAGGAGCGAGCAGTACTTC. Encoded protein: CASTWGTSGRSEQYF.